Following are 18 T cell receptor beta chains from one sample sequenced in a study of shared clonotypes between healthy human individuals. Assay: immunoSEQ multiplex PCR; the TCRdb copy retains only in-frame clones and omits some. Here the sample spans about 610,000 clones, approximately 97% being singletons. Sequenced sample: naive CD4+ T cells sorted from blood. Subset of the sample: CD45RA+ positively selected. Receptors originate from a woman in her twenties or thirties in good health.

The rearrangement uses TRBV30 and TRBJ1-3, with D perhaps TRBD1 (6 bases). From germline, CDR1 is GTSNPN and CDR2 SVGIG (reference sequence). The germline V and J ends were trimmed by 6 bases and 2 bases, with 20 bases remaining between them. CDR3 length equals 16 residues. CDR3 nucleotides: TGTGCCTGCCATGCCAGGGGAGGGAAGGCTGGAAACACCATATATTTT. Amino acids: CACHARGGKAGNTIYF.

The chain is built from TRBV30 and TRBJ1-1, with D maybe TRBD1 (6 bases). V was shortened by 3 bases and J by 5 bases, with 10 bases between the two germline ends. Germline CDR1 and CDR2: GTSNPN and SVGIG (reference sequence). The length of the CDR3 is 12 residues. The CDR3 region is CAWRDRYTEAFF. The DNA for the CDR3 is TGTGCCTGGAGGGACAGATATACTGAAGCTTTCTTT.

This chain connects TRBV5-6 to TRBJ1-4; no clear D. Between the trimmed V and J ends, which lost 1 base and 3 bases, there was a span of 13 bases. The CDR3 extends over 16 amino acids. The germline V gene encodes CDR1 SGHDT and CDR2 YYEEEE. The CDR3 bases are TGTGCCAGCAGCTTGACCTCCCACGGCCCTAATGAAAAACTGTTTTTT. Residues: CASSLTSHGPNEKLFF.

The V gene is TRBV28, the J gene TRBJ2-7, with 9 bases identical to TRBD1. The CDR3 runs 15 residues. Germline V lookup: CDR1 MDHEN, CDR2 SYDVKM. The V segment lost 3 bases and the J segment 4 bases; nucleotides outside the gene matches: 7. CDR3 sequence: CASSFAGTGLYEQYF. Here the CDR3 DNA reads TGTGCCAGCAGTTTTGCCGGGACAGGGCTATACGAGCAGTACTTC.

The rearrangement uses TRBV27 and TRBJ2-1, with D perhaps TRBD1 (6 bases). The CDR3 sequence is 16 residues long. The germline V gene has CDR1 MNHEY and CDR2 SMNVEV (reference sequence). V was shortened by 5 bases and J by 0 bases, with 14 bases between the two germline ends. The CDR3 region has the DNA TGTGCCAGCAGTGCCTCCCAGGGGAGCTCCTACAATGAGCAGTTCTTC. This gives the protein CASSASQGSSYNEQFF.

The CDR3 nucleotides are TGTGCCAGCAAGGCGGGTCCCCCCTTCTACGAGCAGTACTTC. Amino acids: CASKAGPPFYEQYF. The chain joins TRBV6-1 to TRBJ2-7; D is possibly TRBD2 (5 bases). This CDR3 is 14 amino acids long. Germline loops: CDR1 MNHNS, CDR2 SASEGT. V was pared by 7 bases and J by 3 bases, with 16 bases between.

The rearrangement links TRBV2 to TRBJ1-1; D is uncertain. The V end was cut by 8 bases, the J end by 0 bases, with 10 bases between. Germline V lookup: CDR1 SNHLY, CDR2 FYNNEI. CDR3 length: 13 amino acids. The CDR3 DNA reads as TGTGCCAGCGTATGGGAGTTGAACACTGAAGCTTTCTTT. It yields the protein CASVWELNTEAFF.

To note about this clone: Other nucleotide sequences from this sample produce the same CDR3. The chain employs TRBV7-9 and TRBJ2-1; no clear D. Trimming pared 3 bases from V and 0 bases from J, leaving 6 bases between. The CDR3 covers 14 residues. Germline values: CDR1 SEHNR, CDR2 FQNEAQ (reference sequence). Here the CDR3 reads CASSLGNSYNEQFF. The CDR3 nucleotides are TGTGCCAGCAGCTTGGGCAACTCCTACAATGAGCAGTTCTTC.

The CDR3 loop is CASSPRKGLAGVRTGELFF. In DNA, the CDR3 is TGTGCCAGTAGCCCTAGGAAGGGACTAGCGGGAGTGAGGACCGGGGAGCTGTTTTTT. The chain links TRBV19 to TRBJ2-2; 14 bases are shared with TRBD2. Germline V gives CDR1 LNHDA, CDR2 SQIVND (reference sequence). V shed 6 bases and J 5 bases; nucleotides not matched to a gene: 14. CDR3 length: 19 amino acids.

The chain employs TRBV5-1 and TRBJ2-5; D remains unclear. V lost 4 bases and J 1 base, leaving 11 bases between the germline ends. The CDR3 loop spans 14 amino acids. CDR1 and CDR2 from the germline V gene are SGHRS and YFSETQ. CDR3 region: CASSGASRQETQYF. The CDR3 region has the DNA TGCGCCAGCAGCGGCGCATCGCGCCAAGAGACCCAGTACTTC. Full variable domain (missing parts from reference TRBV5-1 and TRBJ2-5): KAGVTQTPRYLIKTRGQQVTLSCSPISGHRSVSWYQQTPGQGLQFLFEYFSETQRNKGNFPGRFSGRQFSNSRSEMNVSTLELGDSALYLCASSGASRQETQYFGPGTRLLVL.

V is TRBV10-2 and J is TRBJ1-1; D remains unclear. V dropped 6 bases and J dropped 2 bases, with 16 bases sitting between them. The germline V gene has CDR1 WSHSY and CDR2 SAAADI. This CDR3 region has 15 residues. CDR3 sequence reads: CASSGSGGINTEAFF. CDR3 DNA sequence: TGCGCCAGCAGCGGAAGTGGAGGGATTAACACTGAAGCTTTCTTT.

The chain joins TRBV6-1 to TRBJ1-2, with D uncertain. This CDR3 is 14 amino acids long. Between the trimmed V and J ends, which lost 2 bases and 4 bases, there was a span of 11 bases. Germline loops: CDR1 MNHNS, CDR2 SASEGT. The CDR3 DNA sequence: TGTGCCAGCAGTGAATGGTGGATGAGCTATGGCTACACCTTC. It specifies CASSEWWMSYGYTF.

CDR3 in amino acids: CASGPPVMNTEAFF. CDR3 nucleotides: TGTGCCAGCGGCCCCCCGGTAATGAACACTGAAGCTTTCTTT. The rearrangement links TRBV28 to TRBJ1-1; D is uncertain. Between the trimmed V and J ends, which lost 8 bases and 0 bases, there was a span of 13 bases. This CDR3 is built from 14 residues. In germline, CDR1 is MDHEN, CDR2 SYDVKM.

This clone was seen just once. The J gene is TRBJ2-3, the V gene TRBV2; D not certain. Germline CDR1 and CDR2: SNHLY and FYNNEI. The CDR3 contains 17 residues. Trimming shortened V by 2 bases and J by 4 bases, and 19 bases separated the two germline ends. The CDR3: CASSESEVPNGPDTQYF. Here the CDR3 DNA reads TGTGCCAGCAGTGAAAGTGAGGTGCCTAACGGCCCAGATACGCAGTATTTT.

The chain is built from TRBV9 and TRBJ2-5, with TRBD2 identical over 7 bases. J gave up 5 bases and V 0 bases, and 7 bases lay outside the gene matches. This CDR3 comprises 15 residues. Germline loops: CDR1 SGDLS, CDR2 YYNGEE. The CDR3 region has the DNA TGTGCCAGCAGCGTAGCCGGGAGGAGTGGGGAGACCCAGTACTTC. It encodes CASSVAGRSGETQYF. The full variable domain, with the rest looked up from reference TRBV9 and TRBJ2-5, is DSGVTQTPKHLITATGQRVTLRCSPRSGDLSVYWYQQSLDQGLQFLIQYYNGEERAKGNILERFSAQQFPDLHSELNLSSLELGDSALYFCASSVAGRSGETQYFGPGTRLLVL.

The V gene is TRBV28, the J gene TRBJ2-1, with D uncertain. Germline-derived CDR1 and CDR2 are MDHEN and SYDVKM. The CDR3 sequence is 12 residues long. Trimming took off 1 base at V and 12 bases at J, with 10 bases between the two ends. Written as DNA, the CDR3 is TGTGCCAGCAGTTTATTGCCGGTGCCGCAGTTCTTC. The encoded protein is CASSLLPVPQFF.

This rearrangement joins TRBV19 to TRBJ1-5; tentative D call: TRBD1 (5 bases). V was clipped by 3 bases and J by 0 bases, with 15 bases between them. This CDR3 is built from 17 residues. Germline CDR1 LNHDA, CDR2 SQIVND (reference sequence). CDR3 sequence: CASSMGEATDSNQPQHF. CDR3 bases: TGTGCCAGTAGTATGGGGGAGGCCACCGATAGCAATCAGCCCCAGCATTTT.

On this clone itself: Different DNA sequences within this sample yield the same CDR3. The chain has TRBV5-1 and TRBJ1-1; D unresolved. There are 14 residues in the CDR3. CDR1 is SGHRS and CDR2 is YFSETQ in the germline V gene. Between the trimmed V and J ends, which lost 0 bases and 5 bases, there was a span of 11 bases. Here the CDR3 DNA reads TGCGCCAGCAGCTTGGCTGGCGGAACAACTGAAGCTTTCTTT. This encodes CASSLAGGTTEAFF.